This passage covers 19 T cell receptor beta chains from one sample sequenced in a study of blood T cell repertoires in COVID-19. Sequenced by immunoSEQ multiplex PCR; TCRdb stores in-frame clones only, minus some. The sample has some 99,000 clones, around 90% seen once. The specimen was peripheral blood. All receptors come from a human donor in a cohort sampled during active COVID-19.

The V call is TRBV5-4, the J call TRBJ2-2; maybe TRBD2 (5 bases). CDR1 SGHNT and CDR2 YYREEE come from the germline V gene (reference sequence). The CDR3 length is 16 residues. Trimming pared 1 base from V and 0 bases from J, leaving 10 bases between. In nucleotides, the CDR3 is TGTGCCAGCAGCTTGTTGGGGAGCGCGAACACCGGGGAGCTGTTTTTT. Protein product: CASSLLGSANTGELFF.

The V and J genes are TRBV6-2 or TRBV6-3 and TRBJ2-7; weak D call: TRBD1 (5 bases). The CDR3 covers 14 residues. CDR1 MNHEY and CDR2 SVGEGT come from the germline V gene. The V and J ends lost 4 bases and 0 bases respectively, with 10 bases between them. The CDR3 bases are TGTGCCAGCAGTTTCTCAGACAGCTCCTACGAGCAGTACTTC. Its protein product is CASSFSDSSYEQYF.

As DNA, the CDR3 is TGCGCCAGCAGCTTGGTGATGGGCGAGCGGGATACGCAGTATTTT. Amino acids: CASSLVMGERDTQYF. The chain uses TRBV5-1 and TRBJ2-3, with D maybe TRBD2 (5 bases). This CDR3 spans 15 amino acids. Trimming shortened V by 0 bases and J by 6 bases, and 14 bases separated the two germline ends. In germline, CDR1 is SGHRS, CDR2 YFSETQ.

The chain combines TRBV20-1 with TRBJ2-5, with 11 positions matching TRBD2. The CDR3 has 15 amino acids. The V gene end was trimmed by 3 bases and the J gene end by 5 bases; junction bases not matched to a gene: 8. Germline V gene data show CDR1 as DFQATT and CDR2 as SNEGSKA (reference sequence). CDR3 protein: CSASPLAGGGETQYF. The CDR3 nucleotides are TGCAGTGCTAGTCCTCTAGCGGGGGGAGGCGAGACCCAGTACTTC.

The chain is built from TRBV19 and TRBJ2-5, with TRBD1 matching over 9 bases. There are 16 residues in the CDR3. The V gene end was trimmed by 3 bases and the J gene end by 4 bases; junction bases not matched to a gene: 9. CDR1 is LNHDA, CDR2 SQIVND, per germline (reference sequence). CDR3 in amino acids: CASSIGGGQGGETQYF. DNA of the CDR3: TGTGCCAGTAGTATTGGTGGGGGACAGGGTGGAGAGACCCAGTACTTC.

The chain has TRBV3-1 (or the pseudogene TRBV3-2) and TRBJ1-6, with 8 bases that match TRBD1. After removal of 3 bases from V and 7 bases from J, the junction contained 5 bases not matched to a gene. Germline V gene data show CDR1 as LGHDT and CDR2 as YNNKEL (reference sequence). The CDR3 has 15 residues. The chain's CDR3 is CASSHRDRKNSPLHF. CDR3 DNA sequence: TGTGCCAGCAGCCACCGGGACAGGAAAAATTCACCCCTCCACTTT.

This clone was found once. The J gene is TRBJ2-7, the V gene TRBV4-2; possibly TRBD1 for D (7 bases). Germline CDR1 and CDR2: LGHNA and YNFKEQ. The germline V and J ends were trimmed by 2 bases and 3 bases, with 20 bases remaining between them. This CDR3 has 17 residues. The CDR3 DNA reads as TGTGCCAGCAGCCAACCCCAGGGGGAGGACGCGGACTACGAGCAGTACTTC. Its protein is CASSQPQGEDADYEQYF.

The chain is built from TRBV12-5 and TRBJ2-2; 8 positions match TRBD2. Germline V gives CDR1 LGHNT, CDR2 FRNRAP. V gave up 4 bases and J gave up 6 bases; unmatched junction bases: 7. This CDR3 comprises 15 residues. CDR3 coding DNA: TGTGCTAGTGGTTGGGGGACCGGGGGGGCCGGGGAGCTGTTTTTT. It specifies CASGWGTGGAGELFF.

The genes are TRBV6-5 and TRBJ2-3; TRBD2 is a possible D gene (6 bases). CDR3 length equals 15 residues. Per the germline V gene, CDR1 is MNHEY and CDR2 is SVGAGI. Between the trimmed V and J ends, which lost 7 bases and 2 bases, there was a span of 16 bases. The CDR3 reads CASTLSSASTDTQYF. The CDR3, as DNA: TGTGCCAGCACACTCTCTAGCGCCTCCACAGATACGCAGTATTTT.

The chain recombines TRBV7-2 with TRBJ2-7; 9 bases map to TRBD1. This CDR3 has 13 residues. Germline trimming cut 7 bases from V and 9 bases from J; bases unmatched to any gene: 10. The germline V gene has CDR1 SGHTA and CDR2 FQGNSA. This CDR3 reads CASTIDRGESQYF. As DNA, the CDR3 is TGTGCCAGCACAATCGACAGGGGGGAGTCGCAGTACTTC.

This clone appeared once. V gene TRBV27 combines with J gene TRBJ1-1; possible D gene TRBD1, 5 bases. CDR1 is MNHEY, CDR2 SMNVEV, per germline (reference sequence). V was shortened by 8 bases and J by 1 base, with 11 bases between the two germline ends. The CDR3 spans 13 residues. CDR3 nucleotide sequence: TGTGCCAGCGGAAGGACACCGAACACTGAAGCTTTCTTT. Protein sequence: CASGRTPNTEAFF.

This chain uses TRBV13 with TRBJ2-7; tentative D call: TRBD2 (6 bases). Trimming shortened V by 0 bases and J by 2 bases, and 8 bases separated the two germline ends. This CDR3 is 14 amino acids long. Germline V lookup: CDR1 PRHDT, CDR2 FYEKMQ (reference sequence). CDR3 sequence reads: CASSLGSGPYEQYF. The DNA of the CDR3 is TGTGCCAGCAGCTTAGGGAGCGGGCCCTACGAGCAGTACTTC.

The CDR3 sequence is CASSRDQVGSYGYTF. In nucleotides, the CDR3 is TGTGCCAGCAGCAGAGACCAAGTCGGGAGCTATGGCTACACCTTC. The chain couples TRBV7-2 to TRBJ1-2; D is uncertain. V was clipped by 5 bases and J by 4 bases, with 17 bases between them. The CDR3 has 15 amino acids. Germline CDR1 SGHTA, CDR2 FQGNSA.

The J gene is TRBJ2-3, the V gene TRBV18, with 9 nucleotides matching TRBD1. Per the germline V gene, CDR1 is KGHSH and CDR2 is LQKENI. There are 16 residues in the CDR3. J was trimmed by 6 bases and V by 0 bases; bases with no gene match: 7. Here the CDR3 DNA reads TGTGCCAGCTCACCACCGACAGGGGGGGGCCCCGATACGCAGTATTTT. It specifies CASSPPTGGGPDTQYF.

The gene calls are TRBV5-5 and TRBJ2-1, with a weak D call TRBD1 (5 bases). The CDR3 spans 17 residues. Germline CDR1 reads SGHKS; CDR2 reads YYEKEE (reference sequence). V was trimmed by 1 base and J by 4 bases, leaving 18 bases between them. The CDR3 spells CASSLIIAMGPYNEQFF. The CDR3 DNA sequence: TGTGCCAGCAGCTTGATAATCGCGATGGGGCCATACAATGAGCAGTTCTTC.

The rearrangement links TRBV28 to TRBJ2-1; 12 bases are a match to TRBD2. This CDR3 has 17 residues. The V gene's germline CDR1 is MDHEN and CDR2 SYDVKM. J was trimmed by 9 bases and V by 1 base; bases with no gene match: 10. In nucleotides, the CDR3 is TGTGCCAGCAGTTTATTGAGCCTAGCGGGAGGGCCGGGTGAGCAGTTCTTC. It yields the protein CASSLLSLAGGPGEQFF.

The chain combines TRBV10-3 with TRBJ1-2; 7 bases fit TRBD1. This CDR3 is 11 amino acids long. The germline CDR1 and CDR2 sequences are ENHRY and SYGVKD. The V gene end was trimmed by 8 bases and the J gene end by 6 bases; junction bases not matched to a gene: 3. The CDR3 DNA is TGTGCCATCGGGACAGTTGATGGCTACACCTTC. It encodes CAIGTVDGYTF.

This chain's CDR3 is CASSRTEYGYTF. The CDR3 nucleotides are TGTGCCAGCAGCCGGACAGAATATGGCTACACCTTC. J is TRBJ1-2 and V is TRBV3-1 (or the pseudogene TRBV3-2); maybe TRBD1 (6 bases). V was clipped by 4 bases and J by 5 bases, with 8 bases between them. This CDR3 is 12 amino acids long. The germline V gene encodes CDR1 LGHDT and CDR2 YNNKEL (reference sequence).

The chain has TRBV25-1 and TRBJ2-7; no clear D gene. Germline V gene lookup returns CDR1 MGHDK and CDR2 SYGVNS. The CDR3 contains 13 residues. Trimming took 2 bases from V and 7 from J, leaving 12 bases between them. The CDR3 protein is CASSEGPPTEQYF. The DNA for the CDR3 is TGTGCCAGCAGTGAAGGGCCCCCCACGGAGCAGTACTTC.